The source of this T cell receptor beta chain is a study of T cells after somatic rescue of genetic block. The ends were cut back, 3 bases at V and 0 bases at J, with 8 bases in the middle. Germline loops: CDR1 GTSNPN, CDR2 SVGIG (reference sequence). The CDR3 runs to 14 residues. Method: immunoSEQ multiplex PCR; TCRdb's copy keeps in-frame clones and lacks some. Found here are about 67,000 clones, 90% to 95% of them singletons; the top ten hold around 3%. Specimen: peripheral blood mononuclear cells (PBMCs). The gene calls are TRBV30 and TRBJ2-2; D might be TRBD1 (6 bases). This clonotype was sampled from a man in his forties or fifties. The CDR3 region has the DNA TGTGCCTGGAGCAGGGGAACGAACACCGGGGAGCTGTTTTTT. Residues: CAWSRGTNTGELFF.